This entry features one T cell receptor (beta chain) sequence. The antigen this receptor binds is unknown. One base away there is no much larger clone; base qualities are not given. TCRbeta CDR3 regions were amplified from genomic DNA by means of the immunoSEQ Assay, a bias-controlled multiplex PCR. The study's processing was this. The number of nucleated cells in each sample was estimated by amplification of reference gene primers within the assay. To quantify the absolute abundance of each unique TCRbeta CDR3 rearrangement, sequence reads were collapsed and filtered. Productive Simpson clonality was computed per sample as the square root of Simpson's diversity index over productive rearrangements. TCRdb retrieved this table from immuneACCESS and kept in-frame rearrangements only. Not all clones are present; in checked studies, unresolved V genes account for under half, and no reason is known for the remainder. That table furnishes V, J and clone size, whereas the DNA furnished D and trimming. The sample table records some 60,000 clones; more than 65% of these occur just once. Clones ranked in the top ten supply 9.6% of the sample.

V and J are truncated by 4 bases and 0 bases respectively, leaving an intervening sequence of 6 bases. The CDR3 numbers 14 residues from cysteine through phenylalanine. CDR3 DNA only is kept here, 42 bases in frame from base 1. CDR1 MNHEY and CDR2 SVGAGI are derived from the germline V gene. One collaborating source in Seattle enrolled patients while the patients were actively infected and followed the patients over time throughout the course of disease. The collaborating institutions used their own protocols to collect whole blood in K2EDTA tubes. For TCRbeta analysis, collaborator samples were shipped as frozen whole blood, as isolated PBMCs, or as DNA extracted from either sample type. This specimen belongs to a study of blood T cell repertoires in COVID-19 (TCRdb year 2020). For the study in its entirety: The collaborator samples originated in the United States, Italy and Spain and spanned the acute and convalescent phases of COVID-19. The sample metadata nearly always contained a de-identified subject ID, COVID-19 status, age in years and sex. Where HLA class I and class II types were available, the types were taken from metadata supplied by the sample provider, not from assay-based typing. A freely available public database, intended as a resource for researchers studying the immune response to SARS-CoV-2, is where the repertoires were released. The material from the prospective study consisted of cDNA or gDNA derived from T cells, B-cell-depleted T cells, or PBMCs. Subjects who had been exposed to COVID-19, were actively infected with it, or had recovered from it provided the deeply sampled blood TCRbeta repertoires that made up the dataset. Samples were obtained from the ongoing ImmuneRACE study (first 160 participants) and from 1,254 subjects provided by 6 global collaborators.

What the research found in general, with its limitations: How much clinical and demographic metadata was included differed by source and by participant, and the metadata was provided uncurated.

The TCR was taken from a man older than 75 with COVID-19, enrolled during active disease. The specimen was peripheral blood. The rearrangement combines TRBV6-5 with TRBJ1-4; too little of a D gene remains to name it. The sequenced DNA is TGTGCCAGCAGTTCCACAGCAACTAATGAAAAACTGTTTTTT. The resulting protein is CASSSTATNEKLFF.